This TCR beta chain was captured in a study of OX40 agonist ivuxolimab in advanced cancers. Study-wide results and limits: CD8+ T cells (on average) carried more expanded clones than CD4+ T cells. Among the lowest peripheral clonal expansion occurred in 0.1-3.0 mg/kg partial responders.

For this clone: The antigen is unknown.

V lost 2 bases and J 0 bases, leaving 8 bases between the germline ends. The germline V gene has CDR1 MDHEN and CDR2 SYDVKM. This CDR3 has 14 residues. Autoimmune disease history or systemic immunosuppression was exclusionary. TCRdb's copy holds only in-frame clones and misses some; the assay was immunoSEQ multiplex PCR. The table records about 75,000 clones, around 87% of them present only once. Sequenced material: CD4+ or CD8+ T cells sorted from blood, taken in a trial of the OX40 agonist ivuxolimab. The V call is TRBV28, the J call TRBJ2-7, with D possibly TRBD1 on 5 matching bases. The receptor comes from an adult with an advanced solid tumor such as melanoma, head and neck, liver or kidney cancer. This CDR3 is CASSLAQGSYEQYF. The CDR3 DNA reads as TGTGCCAGCAGTTTAGCTCAGGGCTCCTACGAGCAGTACTTC.